Listed here is a single T cell receptor (beta chain). Its specificity is unknown. The data were obtained in a study of shared clonotypes between healthy human individuals. Looking at the study overall: Sampling drew on donors who were a couple of women and three men aged 18 to 49. Whole-study findings and limits: Non-shared clonotypes showed lower generation probabilities than clonotypes common to all four donors.

J gave up 4 bases and V 5 bases, and 9 bases lay outside the gene matches. The germline V gene encodes CDR1 SQVTM and CDR2 ANQGSEA. CDR3 length equals 14 residues. The authors distributed each subset's genomic DNA evenly over several immunoSEQ plates. Here immunoSEQ multiplex PCR was the method, and the copy in TCRdb shows in-frame clones only, minus some. Among about 870,000 clones listed, almost 95% were seen once. CD45RO-negative cells were positively selected for CCR7, leaving out terminally differentiated effector memory CD45RA+ cells. Material for sequencing was naive CD8+ T cells sorted from blood. This chain uses TRBV29-1 with TRBJ2-3, with 7 bases identical to TRBD2. The receptor was isolated from a man aged 25 to 40 in good health. CDR3 sequence: CSVRETSNADTQYF. CDR3 bases: TGCAGCGTTCGTGAGACTAGCAATGCAGATACGCAGTATTTT.